Given below is one TCR beta chain in context. The sample is drawn from a study of blood T cell repertoires in COVID-19. Study overall: The samples span acute and convalescent COVID-19 from the United States, Italy and Spain. T cells, B-cell-depleted T cells, or PBMCs supplied cDNA or gDNA.

In the study's own analysis: From reference gene primer amplification, estimates of nucleated cell counts were derived. Profiling relied on immunoSEQ multiplex PCR, and the TCRdb table lists in-frame clones only, not all of them. Clone size and the V and J calls come from that table; the DNA yielded D and trimming. The data hold a few hundred thousand clones, with around 85% observed a single time. The sample was PBMCs or T cells enriched from blood (not recorded which). This sequence originates from a woman between 35 and 50 years old with acute COVID-19.

CDR3 protein: CASSLRDELAGAWLRETQYF. The CDR3 bases are TGTGCCTCGTCGCTCAGGGACGAGCTAGCGGGAGCATGGCTCCGGGAGACCCAGTACTTC. V usage is TRBV3-1 (or the pseudogene TRBV3-2) and J usage is TRBJ2-5, with TRBD2 matching 10 bases. With V trimmed by 11 bases and J by 5 bases, 29 bases remained unmatched. The CDR3 has 20 residues. Per the germline V gene, CDR1 is LGHDT and CDR2 is YNNKEL (reference sequence).